These 21 T cell receptor beta chains were sequenced from one sample in a study of T cells expressing NK-cell markers (TCRdb year 2020). The library came from 5' RACE. The listed sequencing device is Illumina HiSeq 2000. Based on TCRdb reprocessing of the reads, there is one entry per CDR3 protein sequence, and DNA is missing. The sample's own table lists under 600,000 distinct CDR3 sequences. Approximately 1.4% of the sample goes to the ten largest clones. Sample: blood T cells: a sorted CD56 or NKG2C T cell subset, CD4+ or CD8+ T cells, or bulk PBMC T cells (not recorded which). All receptors come from a woman in her 50s in good health. Donor details come from another sample of the same person, matched by shared clones.

The rearrangement links TRBV11-2 to TRBJ2-2; as DNA is missing, the TRBD2 call by TCRdb cannot be tested. The CDR3 is made up of 16 amino acids. CDR1 and CDR2 from the germline V gene are SGHAT and FQNNGV. The CDR3 sequence: CASSSLRGGQGGELFF.

This chain uses TRBV4-1 with TRBJ2-5; TCRdb selects TRBD1, and the lack of DNA leaves this call unchecked. This CDR3 is built from 15 residues. CDR1 is MGHRA and CDR2 is YSYEKL in the germline V gene. The CDR3 spells CASSQAYPGTETQYF.

The chain uses TRBV7-8 and TRBJ2-4; the D call of TRBD2 rests on TCRdb alone, since no DNA is present to check it. Germline V gene sequence: CDR1 SGHVS, CDR2 FQNEAQ. This CDR3 contains 19 residues. CDR3 residues: CASSSVKLAGGRTKNIQYF.

The V and J genes are TRBV15 and TRBJ2-5; TCRdb proposes TRBD1, but this gene call is untestable without DNA. The germline gives CDR1 LNHNV, CDR2 YYDKDF (reference sequence). The CDR3 spans 15 residues. The CDR3 sequence is CATSRGGAYQETQYF. Looking up the rest from reference TRBV15 and TRBJ2-5 gives the full variable domain: DAMVIQNPRYQVTQFGKPVTLSCSQTLNHNVMYWYQQKSSQAPKLLFHYYDKDFNNEADTPDNFQSRRPNTSFCFLDIRSPGLGDTAMYLCATSRGGAYQETQYFGPGTRLLVL.

The chain uses TRBV11-3 and TRBJ2-3; absent DNA, TCRdb's TRBD2 call cannot be checked. CDR3 size: 17 residues. Germline V gene data show CDR1 as SGHNT and CDR2 as YENEEA. The CDR3 spells CASSLGLAGGGVDTQYF. Full variable domain (rest looked up from reference TRBV11-3 and TRBJ2-3): EAGVVQSPRYKIIEKKQPVAFWCNPISGHNTLYWYLQNLGQGPELLIRYENEEAVDDSQLPKDRFSAERLKGVDSTLKIQPAELGDSAVYLCASSLGLAGGGVDTQYFGPGTRLTVL.

The chain has TRBV20-1 and TRBJ2-2; TCRdb's D call of TRBD1 is untestable without DNA. The CDR3 loop spans 15 amino acids. Germline CDR1 reads DFQATT; CDR2 reads SNEGSKA (reference sequence). The CDR3 loop is CSARYPGRNTGELFF.

The rearrangement uses TRBV6-1 and TRBJ2-1; TCRdb designates TRBD1, a call that cannot be tested without DNA. Germline assignment: CDR1 MNHNS and CDR2 SASEGT. CDR3 length equals 16 residues. The CDR3 loop reads CASTPLGESSYNEQFF.

The chain recombines TRBV27 with TRBJ1-5. This CDR3 is built from 13 residues. Germline V gene sequence: CDR1 MNHEY, CDR2 SMNVEV (reference sequence). The chain's CDR3 is CASGTLSGQPQHF.

The gene calls are TRBV12-3 or TRBV12-4 and TRBJ2-5; TCRdb's D gene call, TRBD2, goes unchecked for lack of DNA. The CDR3 contains 16 residues. The CDR3 loop is CASSLLIAGYQETQYF.

CDR3 residues: CASSSEGQRETGTDTQYF. This chain connects TRBV28 to TRBJ2-3; TCRdb proposes TRBD2, but this gene call is untestable without DNA. Looked up from germline, CDR1 is MDHEN and CDR2 is SYDVKM. This CDR3 is built from 18 residues.

The chain recombines TRBV12-3 or TRBV12-4 with TRBJ2-1; TCRdb's D gene call, TRBD1, goes unchecked for lack of DNA. This CDR3 contains 14 residues. The CDR3 sequence: CASSHRTYPREQFF.

J is TRBJ2-5 and V is TRBV29-1; TCRdb outputs TRBD1, but without DNA this stays unchecked. The CDR3 is 11 amino acids. CDR1 SQVTM and CDR2 ANQGSEA come from the germline V gene. CDR3: CGTGGQETQYF.

The V gene is TRBV6-6, the J gene TRBJ1-1. CDR3 length: 12 residues. CDR1 and CDR2 (germline): MNHNY, SVGAGI (reference sequence). The CDR3 sequence: CASSYLASEAFF.

V and J are TRBV2 and TRBJ2-1; the D call from TCRdb, TRBD1, cannot be confirmed without DNA. There are 12 residues in the CDR3. Germline CDR1 SNHLY, CDR2 FYNNEI. The CDR3 is CASSDLGTEQFF.

The chain carries TRBV10-3 and TRBJ2-7. Germline V gene sequence: CDR1 ENHRY, CDR2 SYGVKD. CDR3 length: 13 amino acids. The CDR3: CANRADSSYEQYF.

This rearrangement joins TRBV20-1 to TRBJ1-2; TCRdb gives TRBD1 as the D gene, but with no DNA this cannot be confirmed. Germline V gives CDR1 DFQATT, CDR2 SNEGSKA (reference sequence). The CDR3 sequence is 15 residues long. CDR3 sequence: CSANIRDRKEEGYTF.

CDR3 protein: CASSLVKAGPSSTDTQYF. The chain recombines TRBV5-1 with TRBJ2-3; TCRdb lists TRBD1, though no DNA is available to test this call. In germline, CDR1 is SGHRS, CDR2 YFSETQ. The CDR3 totals 18 residues.

The chain is built from TRBV7-2 and TRBJ2-7; lacking DNA, the TRBD1 call made by TCRdb goes unchecked. The CDR3 has 16 amino acids. The germline V gene encodes CDR1 SGHTA and CDR2 FQGNSA. The chain's CDR3 is CASSLDNLGQSYEQYF.

The gene calls are TRBV7-9 and TRBJ2-7. Germline V CDR1 and CDR2: SEHNR, FQNEAQ (reference sequence). This CDR3 is 12 amino acids long. CDR3 protein: CASSLTPYEQYF.

This chain joins TRBV5-1 and TRBJ2-3; TCRdb's D call, TRBD1, is unchecked because there is no DNA. There are 17 residues in the CDR3. Germline values: CDR1 SGHRS, CDR2 YFSETQ. Here the CDR3 reads CASSLAGRGSSTDTQYF.

V gene TRBV20-1 combines with J gene TRBJ1-2; the D call of TRBD1 rests on TCRdb alone, since no DNA is present to check it. CDR1 and CDR2 from the germline V gene are DFQATT and SNEGSKA (reference sequence). The length of the CDR3 is 15 residues. This CDR3 is CSATRSGTSVYGYTF.